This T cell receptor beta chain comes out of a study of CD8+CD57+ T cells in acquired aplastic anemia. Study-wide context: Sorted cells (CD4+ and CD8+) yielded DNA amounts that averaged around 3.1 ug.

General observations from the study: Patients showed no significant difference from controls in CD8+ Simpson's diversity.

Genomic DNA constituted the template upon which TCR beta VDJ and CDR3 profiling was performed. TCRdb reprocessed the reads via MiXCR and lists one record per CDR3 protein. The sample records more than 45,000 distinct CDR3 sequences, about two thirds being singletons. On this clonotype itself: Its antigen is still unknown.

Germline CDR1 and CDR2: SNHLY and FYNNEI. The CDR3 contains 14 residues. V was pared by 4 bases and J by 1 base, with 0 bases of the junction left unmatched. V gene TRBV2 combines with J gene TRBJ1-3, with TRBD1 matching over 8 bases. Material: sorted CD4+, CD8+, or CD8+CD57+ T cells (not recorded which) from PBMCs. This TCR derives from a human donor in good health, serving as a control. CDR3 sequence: CASSGTGSGNTIYF. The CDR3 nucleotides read TGTGCCAGCAGTGGGACAGGGTCTGGAAACACCATATATTTT.